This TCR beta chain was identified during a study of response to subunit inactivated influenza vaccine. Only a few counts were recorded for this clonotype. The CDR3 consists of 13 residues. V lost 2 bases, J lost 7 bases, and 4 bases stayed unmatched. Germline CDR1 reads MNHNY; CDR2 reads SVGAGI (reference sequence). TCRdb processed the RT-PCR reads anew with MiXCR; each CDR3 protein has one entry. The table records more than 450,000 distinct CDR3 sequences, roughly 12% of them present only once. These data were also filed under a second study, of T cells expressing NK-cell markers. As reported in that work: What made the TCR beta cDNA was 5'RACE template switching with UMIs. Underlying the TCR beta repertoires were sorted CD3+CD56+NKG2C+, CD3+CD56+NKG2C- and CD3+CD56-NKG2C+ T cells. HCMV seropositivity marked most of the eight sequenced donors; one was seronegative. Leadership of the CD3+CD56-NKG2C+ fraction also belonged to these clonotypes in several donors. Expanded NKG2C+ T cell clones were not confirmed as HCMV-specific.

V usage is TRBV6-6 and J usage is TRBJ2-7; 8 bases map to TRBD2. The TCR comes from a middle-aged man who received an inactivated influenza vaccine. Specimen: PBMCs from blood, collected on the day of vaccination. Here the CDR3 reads CASSYVLAAEQYF. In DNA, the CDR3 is TGTGCCAGCAGTTACGTACTAGCGGCTGAGCAGTACTTC.